The entry below gives a single T cell receptor beta chain sequence along with its context. Its antigen is currently unknown. Barcoded TCR alpha and TCR beta cDNA libraries with UMIs came from 5'RACE using constant-segment primers. MiXCR, applied by TCRdb to the 5' RACE reads, yields one record per CDR3 protein. The sample records roughly 600,000 distinct CDR3 sequences, roughly 18% being singletons. These data are taken from a study of T-cell memory formation after mild COVID-19. The wider study: Each donor largely had its own TCR clusters. Study observations and caveats: Later expanders leaned CD4+, whereas clones that contracted between day 15 and 85 were balanced CD4/CD8.

V was pared by 6 bases and J by 7 bases, with 16 bases between. There are 13 residues in the CDR3. Source material: PBMCs or a T cell subset sorted from them (not recorded which). The chain has TRBV12-3 or TRBV12-4 and TRBJ2-7; D ambiguous. The TCR was taken from an adult woman who had mild COVID-19 (a few samples of this study predate the infection). Cell type and time point are not known. The CDR3 sequence: CASSPNVRAEQYF. The CDR3 coding sequence is TGTGCCAGCAGCCCCAACGTTCGGGCGGAGCAGTACTTC.